This T cell receptor (beta chain) was identified during a study of T cell repertoires in cytomegalovirus infection. On the study more broadly: Both CMV infection and a matching HLA type were indicated by public TCR beta signatures.

Via MiXCR, TCRdb re-called the reads, giving one row per CDR3 protein. This sample has about a million distinct CDR3 sequences, with about 33% found just once. Concerning this clonotype: Its specificity is not known.

The CDR3 sequence is 17 residues long. V lost 0 bases and J lost 2, with 17 bases in between. The germline V gene encodes CDR1 LGHNA and CDR2 YNFKEQ. The material sequenced was cultured CD8+ T cells from PBMCs, taken from culture after CMV antigen stimulation. The rearrangement joins TRBV4-2 to TRBJ2-7; a possible D gene is TRBD1 (7 bases). The clonotype comes from a human donor in good health (CMV status not recorded). Some clones in this sample may be carry-over from other donors' samples. The CDR3 sequence: CASSQEEGQLIPYEQYF. CDR3 coding DNA: TGTGCCAGCAGCCAAGAGGAGGGACAGCTAATTCCCTACGAGCAGTACTTC.